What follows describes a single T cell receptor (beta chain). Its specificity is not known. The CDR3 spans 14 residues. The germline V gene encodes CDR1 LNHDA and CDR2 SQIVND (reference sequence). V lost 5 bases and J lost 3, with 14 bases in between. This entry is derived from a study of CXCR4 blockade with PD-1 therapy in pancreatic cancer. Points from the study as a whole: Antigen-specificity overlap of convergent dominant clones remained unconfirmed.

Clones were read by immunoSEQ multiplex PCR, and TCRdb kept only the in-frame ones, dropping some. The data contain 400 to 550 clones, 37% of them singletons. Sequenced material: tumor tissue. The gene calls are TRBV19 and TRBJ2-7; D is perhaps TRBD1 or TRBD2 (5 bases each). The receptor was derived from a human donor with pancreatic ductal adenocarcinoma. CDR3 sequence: CASSDRDANYEQYF. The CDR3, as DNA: TGTGCCAGTAGTGACCGGGACGCGAACTACGAGCAGTACTTC.